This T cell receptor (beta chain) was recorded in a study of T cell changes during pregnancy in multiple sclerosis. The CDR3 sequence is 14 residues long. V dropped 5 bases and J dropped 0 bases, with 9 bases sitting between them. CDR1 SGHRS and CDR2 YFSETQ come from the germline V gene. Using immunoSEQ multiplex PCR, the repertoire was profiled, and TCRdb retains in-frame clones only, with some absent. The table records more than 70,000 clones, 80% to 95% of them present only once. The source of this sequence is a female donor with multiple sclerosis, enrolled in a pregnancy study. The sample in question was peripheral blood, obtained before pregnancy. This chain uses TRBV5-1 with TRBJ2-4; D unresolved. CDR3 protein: CASRSSLAKNIQYF. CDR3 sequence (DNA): TGCGCCAGCAGATCGAGTCTAGCCAAAAACATTCAGTACTTC.